Listed here are 14 T cell receptor beta chains from one sample, sequenced in a study of blood T cell repertoires in COVID-19. Assay used: immunoSEQ multiplex PCR; TCRdb lists only in-frame clones, some missing. Of around 230,000 clones in the sample, approximately 85% are singletons; the top ten hold roughly 5%. Input material: peripheral blood. These receptors all come from a man between 50 and 59 years old with COVID-19, enrolled during active disease.

The rearrangement uses TRBV29-1 and TRBJ1-2, with 12 nucleotides matching TRBD1. CDR1 is SQVTM and CDR2 is ANQGSEA in the germline V gene. The CDR3 is 12 residues long. The V gene end was trimmed by 7 bases and the J gene end by 7 bases; junction bases not matched to a gene: 4. This CDR3 reads CSGGQGAAGYTF. CDR3 in DNA: TGCAGCGGGGGACAGGGGGCGGCTGGCTACACCTTC.

The chain combines TRBV11-2 with TRBJ1-1; no firm D call. The V and J ends lost 2 bases and 1 base respectively, with 8 bases between them. The CDR3 contains 14 residues. Germline-derived CDR1 and CDR2 are SGHAT and FQNNGV. The CDR3 DNA is TGTGCCAGCAGCTTATTGCGGGGGAACACTGAAGCTTTCTTT. Translation gives CASSLLRGNTEAFF.

The rearrangement joins TRBV5-1 to TRBJ2-5, with 10 nucleotides matching TRBD1. The CDR3 totals 18 residues. Trimming cost V 2 bases and J 4 bases; bases outside gene matches: 14. Germline CDR1 and CDR2: SGHRS and YFSETQ. Here the CDR3 DNA reads TGCGCCAGCAGCTTAAGGAACGGGGGACAGGGGATAGGAGAGACCCAGTACTTC. Amino acids: CASSLRNGGQGIGETQYF.

The gene calls are TRBV1 and TRBJ2-5; the D call of TRBD2 is as the table states it, not checked on the DNA. TRBV1 is designated a pseudogene. The CDR3 spans 15 residues. CDR3 DNA sequence: TGCACCAGCGCTAGGGAATGCGGGGGCAAAGAGACCCAGTACTTC. Its protein is CTSARECGGKETQYF.

V usage is TRBV5-1 and J usage is TRBJ2-1; 8 bases are shared with TRBD2. The CDR3 runs 15 residues. Germline trimming cut 5 bases from V and 7 bases from J; bases unmatched to any gene: 11. The germline V gene encodes CDR1 SGHRS and CDR2 YFSETQ. The CDR3 DNA sequence: TGCGCCAGCAGGCCCGGGGGGGCCGGAATTAATGAGCAGTTCTTC. Translated, it gives CASRPGGAGINEQFF.

The chain combines TRBV6-6 with TRBJ1-1; TRBD1 is a possible D gene (6 bases). The germline V and J ends were trimmed by 7 bases and 6 bases, with 15 bases remaining between them. The germline V gene has CDR1 MNHNY and CDR2 SVGAGI (reference sequence). CDR3 size: 13 residues. The CDR3 bases are TGTGCCAGCATCTACAGGGCCGGGGCTGAAGCTTTCTTT. The encoded protein is CASIYRAGAEAFF.

The chain joins TRBV4-1 to TRBJ2-7; 7 nucleotides line up with TRBD2. CDR1 MGHRA and CDR2 YSYEKL come from the germline V gene. After removal of 1 base from V and 2 bases from J, the junction contained 5 bases not matched to a gene. CDR3 length equals 15 residues. CDR3 sequence reads: CASSQATSATYEQYF. CDR3 bases: TGCGCCAGCAGCCAAGCCACTAGCGCAACCTACGAGCAGTACTTC.

CDR3 nucleotide sequence: TGCGCCAGCAGCTTGGAAGGGGAAAGCACTGAAGCTTTCTTT. This gives the protein CASSLEGESTEAFF. The V gene is TRBV5-1, the J gene TRBJ1-1; the D gene is possibly TRBD1 (5 bases). Germline assignment: CDR1 SGHRS and CDR2 YFSETQ. There are 14 residues in the CDR3. Trimming removed 0 bases from V and 4 bases from J, with 10 bases in between.

This chain uses TRBV14 with TRBJ1-4, with D possibly TRBD1 on 5 matching bases. The CDR3 covers 16 residues. Trimming stripped 0 bases from V and 4 bases from J, with 12 bases between. The germline CDR1 and CDR2 sequences are SGHDN and FVKESK. Written as DNA, the CDR3 is TGTGCCAGCAGCCAAGACTTCGGGACTTTTAATGAAAAACTGTTTTTT. Amino acids: CASSQDFGTFNEKLFF.

V gene TRBV4-3 combines with J gene TRBJ2-7; 12 bases line up with TRBD1. CDR3 length: 18 residues. Germline lookup yields CDR1 LGHNA and CDR2 YSLEER. Germline trimming cut 1 base from V and 5 bases from J; bases unmatched to any gene: 12. The CDR3 coding sequence is TGCGCCAGCAGCCAAGTGCTTGGTTCCGGGACAGGGGGCGACGAGCAGTACTTC. This sequence encodes CASSQVLGSGTGGDEQYF.

The rearrangement links TRBV6-5 to TRBJ2-3, with 8 nucleotides matching TRBD2. There are 16 residues in the CDR3. The germline V gene has CDR1 MNHEY and CDR2 SVGAGI. Trimming removed 0 bases from V and 0 bases from J; junction bases left unmatched: 2. The CDR3 DNA reads as TGTGCCAGCAGTTACTCCCCTAGCGGGAGCACAGATACGCAGTATTTT. Its protein is CASSYSPSGSTDTQYF.

The chain uses TRBV19 and TRBJ1-4; no clear D gene. CDR3 length: 14 residues. Trimming cost V 0 bases and J 1 base, with 3 bases left between them. The V gene's germline CDR1 is LNHDA and CDR2 SQIVND (reference sequence). CDR3 loop: CASSIDRTNEKLFF. CDR3 sequence (DNA): TGTGCCAGTAGTATAGATCGAACTAATGAAAAACTGTTTTTT.

This chain uses TRBV7-8 with TRBJ1-2, with D possibly matching TRBD1 (6 bases). Trimming left V 5 bases short and J 7 bases short, with 14 bases between. CDR1 is SGHVS and CDR2 is FQNEAQ in the germline V gene. The CDR3 is 13 residues long. The CDR3 protein is CASSIQGTGGYTF. In nucleotides, the CDR3 is TGTGCCAGCAGCATCCAGGGGACCGGTGGCTACACCTTC.

The chain combines TRBV4-1 with TRBJ2-3, with 8 positions matching TRBD2. V was pared by 8 bases and J by 5 bases, with 12 bases of the junction left unmatched. CDR3 length: 15 amino acids. CDR1 is MGHRA, CDR2 YSYEKL, per germline. The CDR3 nucleotides are TGCGCCAGCGCCGCAGCGGGGGCGGGGGGAGATACGCAGTATTTT. This translates into CASAAAGAGGDTQYF.